This T cell receptor (beta chain) was sequenced in a study of blood T cells in healthy people across ages. Together with a sample-barcoded 5' primer, a J-beta primer mix was included in a second PCR lasting roughly 7 to 11 cycles. TCRdb ran MiXCR on the 5' RACE reads and lists one entry per CDR3 protein. The sample records over a million distinct CDR3 sequences, roughly 43% being singletons. Each sample yielded at least 6 million isolated PBMCs. The germline V and J ends were trimmed by 3 bases and 3 bases, with 6 bases remaining between them. The CDR3 has 13 amino acids. Germline V gene sequence: CDR1 SEHNR, CDR2 FQNEAQ (reference sequence).

Sequencing was done on a sample of blood. The chain couples TRBV7-9 to TRBJ1-3; D is unclear. This clonotype was obtained from a woman under 30 in good health. CDR3 in DNA: TGTGCCAGCAGCTTGGCGGTTGGAAACACCATATATTTT. This codes for CASSLAVGNTIYF. The full variable domain, with the rest looked up from reference TRBV7-9 and TRBJ1-3, is DTGVSQNPRHKITKRGQNVTFRCDPISEHNRLYWYRQTLGQGPEFLTYFQNEAQLEKSRLLSDRFSAERPKGSFSTLEIQRTEQGDSAMYLCASSLAVGNTIYFGEGSWLTVV.